One and the same sample provided the 22 T cell receptor beta chains below, sequenced in a study of T cells in Graves' hyperthyroidism and ophthalmopathy (dated by TCRdb to the late 2010s). Library construction relied on multiplex PCR. The sequencer was an Illumina HiSeq 2000. The TCR beta CDR3 regions were amplified from the RNA transcripts. A first-round RT-PCR of the TCR CDR3 used the HTBI primer set with the Qiagen OneStep RT-PCR kit. TCRdb took the public reads, trimmed them with fastp at Q25, ran MiXCR for clone calling and kept in-frame beta chains. Identical CDR3 proteins give one entry, which carries the most common genes and DNA. The table for this sample lists more than 600,000 distinct CDR3 sequences; about a sixth of them were counted only once. The ten largest clones add up to under 8.5% of the sample. Sequencing was performed on blood. All receptors derive from a man younger than 35 with Graves' hyperthyroidism.

The chain joins TRBV4-1 to TRBJ2-1; D gene unclear. This CDR3 comprises 13 residues. Germline V gene data show CDR1 as MGHRA and CDR2 as YSYEKL. Trimming cost V 0 bases and J 5 bases, with 5 bases left between them. The CDR3, as DNA: TGCGCCAGCAGCCAAGATGGGGACAATGAGCAGTTCTTC. Protein sequence: CASSQDGDNEQFF.

There are many counts of this clonotype. The CDR3 nucleotides read TGTGCCAGCAGCCAAAAAGGGGATCCTGGGACTGAAGCTTTCTTT. Its protein product is CASSQKGDPGTEAFF. The chain combines TRBV6-1 with TRBJ1-1; tentative D call: TRBD1 (5 bases). The CDR3 consists of 15 residues. The V end was cut by 6 bases, the J end by 5 bases, with 19 bases between. Germline CDR1 MNHNS, CDR2 SASEGT.

This clonotype has only a few counts. This chain links TRBV19 with TRBJ1-5, with TRBD1 identical over 8 bases. The V gene end was trimmed by 6 bases and the J gene end by 8 bases; junction bases not matched to a gene: 6. This CDR3 has 13 residues. CDR1 LNHDA and CDR2 SQIVND come from the germline V gene (reference sequence). The CDR3 DNA follows: TGTGCCAGTAGCAACAGGGGGAAGGAGCCCCAGCATTTT. Its protein product is CASSNRGKEPQHF.

This clonotype was observed at least ten times. The J gene is TRBJ1-5, the V gene TRBV6-5, with D possibly being TRBD1 (6 bases). There are 14 residues in the CDR3. V lost 2 bases to trimming and J lost 6 bases, with 11 bases between them. Germline lookup yields CDR1 MNHEY and CDR2 SVGAGI. Here the CDR3 DNA reads TGTGCCAGCAGTTACGCAGGGGAAGTTCAGCCCCAGCATTTT. Encoded protein: CASSYAGEVQPQHF.

This clonotype has ten or more counts. This chain uses TRBV28 with TRBJ1-5; 8 bases are a match to TRBD1. CDR1 and CDR2 (germline): MDHEN, SYDVKM. The CDR3 has 17 residues. V was pared by 4 bases and J by 0 bases, with 8 bases of the junction left unmatched. For the CDR3, the DNA is TGTGCCAGCAGTTCTTGGACAGGGCAAACTAGCAATCAGCCCCAGCATTTT. Its translation: CASSSWTGQTSNQPQHF.

The rearrangement links TRBV27 to TRBJ2-7; a weak D match, TRBD2 (5 bases). The V end lost 8 bases, the J end lost 1 base, and 18 bases lay between the germline ends. Germline CDR1 and CDR2: MNHEY and SMNVEV (reference sequence). The CDR3 covers 15 residues. The CDR3 coding sequence is TGTGCCAGCCGTGCCATAATTGGCGGGTCCTACGAGCAGTACTTC. It encodes CASRAIIGGSYEQYF.

The V and J genes are TRBV30 and TRBJ1-2; tentative D call: TRBD1 (5 bases). Germline V CDR1 and CDR2: GTSNPN, SVGIG (reference sequence). The CDR3 length is 14 residues. Trimming took off 1 base at V and 1 base at J, with 10 bases between the two ends. CDR3 residues: CAWSGDSYNYGYTF. CDR3 DNA sequence: TGTGCCTGGAGTGGGGACTCTTATAACTATGGCTACACCTTC.

This clonotype was detected many times. The chain combines TRBV28 with TRBJ2-1; the match to TRBD2 covers 9 bases. This CDR3 region has 18 residues. The germline V gene has CDR1 MDHEN and CDR2 SYDVKM. Unmatched junction bases numbered 10, after V lost 3 bases and J lost 1 base. This chain's CDR3 is CASSLGGRERGSYNEQFF. For the CDR3, the DNA is TGTGCCAGCAGTTTGGGCGGGAGGGAGAGGGGATCCTACAATGAGCAGTTCTTC.

The sample holds many counts of this clonotype. The chain is built from TRBV6-1 and TRBJ2-1; 12 nucleotides align to TRBD2. The CDR3 spans 16 residues. J lost 1 base, V lost 6 bases, and 4 bases had no gene match. Per the germline V gene, CDR1 is MNHNS and CDR2 is SASEGT. The CDR3, as DNA: TGTGCCAGCAGCGCAACTAGCGGGGGGTCCTACAATGAGCAGTTCTTC. Its translation: CASSATSGGSYNEQFF.

The table lists this clonotype with a few counts. The chain combines TRBV4-2 with TRBJ2-1; D ambiguous. Germline V lookup: CDR1 LGHNA, CDR2 YNFKEQ. This CDR3 has 14 residues. This CDR3 is CASGKGGEGNEQFF. CDR3 bases: TGTGCTTCCGGAAAGGGTGGGGAAGGGAATGAGCAGTTCTTC.

Many counts were recorded for this clonotype. The chain employs TRBV2 and TRBJ2-1; 9 bases are a match to TRBD2. Germline CDR1 reads SNHLY; CDR2 reads FYNNEI. With 6 bases clipped from V and 1 base from J, the junction kept 13 bases outside the gene matches. The CDR3 totals 18 residues. CDR3 in amino acids: CASRHPSGRSKSYNEQFF. The CDR3 nucleotides are TGTGCCAGCAGACACCCCAGCGGGAGGTCCAAATCCTACAATGAGCAGTTCTTC.

The sample holds many counts of this clonotype. This rearrangement joins TRBV28 to TRBJ2-1; 9 nucleotides align to TRBD2. Germline CDR1 MDHEN, CDR2 SYDVKM. The ends lost 2 bases at V and 2 bases at J; junction bases unmatched: 10. This CDR3 comprises 18 residues. The CDR3 nucleotides read TGTGCCAGCAGTTTAGAACGGCTAGCGGGACGTCCCTACAATGAGCAGTTCTTC. This gives the protein CASSLERLAGRPYNEQFF. Looking up the rest from reference TRBV28 and TRBJ2-1 gives the full variable domain: DVKVTQSSRYLVKRTGEKVFLECVQDMDHENMFWYRQDPGLGLRLIYFSYDVKMKEKGDIPEGYSVSREKKERFSLILESASTNQTSMYLCASSLERLAGRPYNEQFFGPGTRLTVL.

This clonotype was observed at least ten times. The chain uses TRBV7-9 and TRBJ2-1; 10 bases fit TRBD2. Trimming cost V 4 bases and J 5 bases; bases outside gene matches: 14. CDR1 is SEHNR and CDR2 is FQNEAQ in the germline V gene (reference sequence). The CDR3 runs to 18 residues. DNA for the CDR3: TGTGCCAGCAGCTCCAACCCCCAAATAGCGGGAGGTGACAATGAGCAGTTCTTC. Its translation is CASSSNPQIAGGDNEQFF.

CDR3 DNA sequence: TGCAGTGCTACGACTGTCGCTCGACTAGCGGGTACCACCTACGAGCAGTACTTC. Protein sequence: CSATTVARLAGTTYEQYF. The chain couples TRBV20-1 to TRBJ2-7, with 10 nucleotides matching TRBD2. CDR1 and CDR2 from the germline V gene are DFQATT and SNEGSKA (reference sequence). Trimming removed 4 bases from V and 2 bases from J; junction bases left unmatched: 17. CDR3 length equals 18 residues.

The gene calls are TRBV18 and TRBJ1-6, with 8 bases that match TRBD1. The CDR3 contains 14 residues. Germline CDR1 reads KGHSH; CDR2 reads LQKENI. With V trimmed by 3 bases and J by 6 bases, 1 base remained unmatched. The CDR3 loop reads CASSPGQVNSPLHF. Written as DNA, the CDR3 is TGTGCCAGCTCACCGGGACAGGTTAATTCACCCCTCCACTTT. The full variable domain, its missing parts supplied by reference TRBV18 and TRBJ1-6, is NAGVMQNPRHLVRRRGQEARLRCSPMKGHSHVYWYRQLPEEGLKFMVYLQKENIIDESGMPKERFSAEFPKEGPSILRIQQVVRGDSAAYFCASSPGQVNSPLHFGNGTRLTVT.

This clonotype has more than one count but fewer than ten. The V gene is TRBV20-1, the J gene TRBJ2-3, with D perhaps matching TRBD1 or TRBD2 (6 bases each). Looked up from germline, CDR1 is DFQATT and CDR2 is SNEGSKA (reference sequence). The CDR3 runs 13 residues. Trimming took off 6 bases at V and 6 bases at J, with 16 bases between the two ends. CDR3 DNA: TGCAGTGCCCCCCTTCGAGGGGGGGATACGCAGTATTTT. As protein: CSAPLRGGDTQYF.

This clonotype turned up a few times. The chain couples TRBV5-4 to TRBJ2-1, with TRBD2 matching over 12 bases. CDR1 and CDR2 from the germline V gene are SGHNT and YYREEE (reference sequence). Trimming at V came to 2 bases and at J to 6 bases, leaving 3 bases not matched to a gene. The CDR3 is 15 residues long. The CDR3 reads CASSFGLAGSNEQFF. Written as DNA, the CDR3 is TGTGCCAGCAGCTTTGGACTAGCGGGAAGCAATGAGCAGTTCTTC.

This clonotype was seen more than once but under ten times. This chain uses TRBV25-1 with TRBJ1-1, with D unclear. The ends were cut back, 7 bases at V and 4 bases at J, with 16 bases in the middle. The CDR3 contains 14 residues. The germline gives CDR1 MGHDK, CDR2 SYGVNS. The CDR3 DNA is TGTGCCAGCACGGTAGACGAGTTGGTCACTGAAGCTTTCTTT. Translated: CASTVDELVTEAFF. The variable domain in full, with the rest retrieved from reference TRBV25-1 and TRBJ1-1, is EADIYQTPRYLVIGTGKKITLECSQTMGHDKMYWYQQDPGMELHLIHYSYGVNSTEKGDLSSESTVSRIRTEHFPLTLESARPSHTSQYLCASTVDELVTEAFFGQGTRLTVV.

V usage is TRBV27 and J usage is TRBJ1-6; D may be TRBD1 (5 bases). Trimming removed 3 bases from V and 10 bases from J, with 13 bases in between. CDR1 and CDR2 from the germline V gene are MNHEY and SMNVEV (reference sequence). The CDR3 runs to 14 residues. The CDR3 DNA reads TGTGCCAGCAGTTTTACAGGCCTAAACTCACCCCTCCACTTT. This encodes CASSFTGLNSPLHF.

The J gene is TRBJ1-5, the V gene TRBV30; D might be TRBD1 (5 bases). V was trimmed by 1 base and J by 4 bases, leaving 17 bases between them. The CDR3 spans 16 residues. CDR1 and CDR2 from the germline V gene are GTSNPN and SVGIG (reference sequence). For the CDR3, the DNA is TGTGCCTGGAGTGACTTCTCAGGGCTGGGGAATCAGCCCCAGCATTTT. Translation gives CAWSDFSGLGNQPQHF.

There are many counts of this clonotype. V is TRBV3-2 and J is TRBJ2-7. TRBV3-2 is termed a pseudogene. CDR3 length equals 13 residues. The CDR3 bases are TGTGCCAGCAGCGACAACAGAGACTACGAGCAGTACTTC. It translates to CASSDNRDYEQYF.

Comments on this clonotype: Since a much larger clone is just one base distant, this may be a read error. The chain links TRBV20-1 to TRBJ2-3, with D perhaps matching TRBD2 (6 bases). Germline V gene sequence: CDR1 DFQATT, CDR2 SNEGSKA (reference sequence). This CDR3 contains 15 residues. The V gene lost 5 bases and the J gene lost 1 base, with 16 bases spanning the gap. The CDR3 protein is CSASGASARTDTQYF. Here the CDR3 DNA reads TGCAGTGCTTCCGGGGCTAGCGCTCGCACAGATACGCAGTATTTT.